This paragraph reports one TCR beta chain. The CDR3 loop spans 14 amino acids. Unmatched junction bases numbered 0, after V lost 0 bases and J lost 5 bases. Germline CDR1 LNHNV, CDR2 YYDKDF (reference sequence). The data stem from a study of blood T cell repertoires in COVID-19. Study background: Donors in the United States, Italy and Spain gave samples during acute or convalescent COVID-19.

Profiling relied on immunoSEQ multiplex PCR, and the TCRdb table lists in-frame clones only, not all of them. The table has approximately 290,000 clones, approximately 90% seen once. This TCR was sampled from a man in his late teens or twenties with active or convalescent COVID-19. The chain couples TRBV15 to TRBJ2-5; TRBD2 aligns across 10 bases. Sequencing was done on a sample of peripheral blood. In DNA, the CDR3 is TGTGCCACCAGCAGAGATAGCGGGGGGGAGACCCAGTACTTC. Its protein is CATSRDSGGETQYF.